These T cell receptor beta chains were read from a single sample in a study of beta chain features in type 1 diabetes. Produced via immunoSEQ multiplex PCR; TCRdb's table is partial and in-frame only. The table shows under 70,000 clones, with 50% to 75% occurring only once. The sample taken for sequencing was stem cell memory CD4+ T cells from blood. The source of these receptors is a woman in her thirties with type 1 diabetes. The CDR3 runs from the conserved cysteine through the conserved F or W. The order of the fields is D gene, V gene, clone size, J gene, CDR3 DNA, CDR3 protein. A D gene is named only where the DNA matches it firmly. Size tells how often a clone was seen (once, few, many) or the class of an expanded clone, and some rows leave it out.

>TRBD1|TRBV27|.|TRBJ1-5
TGTGCCAGCAGTCCAGACAGGGAAGGTCAGCCCCAGCATTTT
CASSPDREGQPQHF
>.|TRBV9|.|TRBJ2-5
TGTGCCAGCAGCGTAGATGGACAGAGACAAGAGACCCAGTACTTC
CASSVDGQRQETQYF
>.|TRBV5-1|.|TRBJ2-3
TGCGCCAGCAGCAACCGGGACTCCGGGGCAGATACGCAGTATTTT
CASSNRDSGADTQYF
>TRBD1|TRBV2|.|TRBJ1-2
TGTGCCAGCAGACGGACAGGGGCCGAAGGGTATGGCTACACCTTC
CASRRTGAEGYGYTF
>.|TRBV2|.|TRBJ2-7
TGTGCCAGCAGTGCCGGACAGTTCTCTTACGAGCAGTACTTC
CASSAGQFSYEQYF
>TRBD1|TRBV2|.|TRBJ2-2
TGTGCCAGCAGTAGGGACAGGGCAGACACCGGGGAGCTGTTTTTT
CASSRDRADTGELFF
>.|TRBV27|once|TRBJ1-4
TGTGCCAGCAGTTCAGGACTGACTTCTGGGTCGACAACTAATGAAAAACTGTTTTTT
CASSSGLTSGSTTNEKLFF
>TRBD1|TRBV9|.|TRBJ2-5
TGTGCCAGCAGCGCCACAGGGGGCCGGGAGACCCAGTACTTC
CASSATGGRETQYF
>.|TRBV19|.|TRBJ1-1
TGTGCCAGTAGTATAGTTCCGGGGAACACTGAAGCTTTCTTT
CASSIVPGNTEAFF
>.|TRBV11-2|.|TRBJ2-1
TGTGCCAGCAGCTTAGATCCCAGGGATTCCTACAATGAGCAGTTCTTC
CASSLDPRDSYNEQFF
>.|TRBV28|few|TRBJ1-2
TGTGCCAGCAGACAGATGCTCCGACACGTCTATGGCTACACCTTC
CASRQMLRHVYGYTF
>.|TRBV5-1|.|TRBJ1-1
TGCGCCAGCAGCACCCTGGGGGGCACTGAAGCTTTCTTT
CASSTLGGTEAFF
>.|TRBV4-1|few|TRBJ1-1
TGCGCCAGCAGCCAGGATTCTCAGGGAATTGAAGCTTTCTTT
CASSQDSQGIEAFF
>.|TRBV28|few|TRBJ2-3
TGTGCCAGCAGCACGACTAGTTGGGATACGCAGTATTTT
CASSTTSWDTQYF
>.|TRBV30|few|TRBJ2-3
TGTGCCTGGGCGTCTCGGGACACAGATACGCAGTATTTT
CAWASRDTDTQYF
>TRBD2|TRBV7-6|.|TRBJ2-3
TGTGCCAGCAGCTTAACTAGCGGTTACACAGATACGCAGTATTTT
CASSLTSGYTDTQYF
>TRBD2|TRBV6-4|.|TRBJ2-3
TGTGCCAGCAGCGCCATAGCGGGAGTAGCAGATACGCAGTATTTT
CASSAIAGVADTQYF
>TRBD2|TRBV9|.|TRBJ2-3
TGTGCCAGCAGCATTAGCGGGAGTTATGATACGCAGTATTTT
CASSISGSYDTQYF
>TRBD1|TRBV5-1|.|TRBJ2-1
TGCGCCAGCAGCTTGGCTACAGGGGGGTACAATGAGCAGTTCTTC
CASSLATGGYNEQFF
>.|TRBV28|.|TRBJ1-2
TGTGCCAGCCATGCACAGGGCTATGGCTACACCTTC
CASHAQGYGYTF
>TRBD2|TRBV9|.|TRBJ2-5
TGTGCCAGCAGCGCGGGACTAGGGGGCCAAGAGACCCAGTACTTC
CASSAGLGGQETQYF
>TRBD2|TRBV28|.|TRBJ2-7
TGTGCCAGCAGTGAAACTAGCGGGAGAGTCAACGAGCAGTACTTC
CASSETSGRVNEQYF
>TRBD2|TRBV5-6|.|TRBJ2-7
TGTGCCAGCAGCTTCGGGGGGGGGACCTACGAGCAGTACTTC
CASSFGGGTYEQYF
>.|TRBV29-1|.|TRBJ1-1
TGCAGCGTTGAAGTTCGGCGGGGCACTGAAGCTTTCTTT
CSVEVRRGTEAFF
>.|TRBV7-2|.|TRBJ1-3
TGTGCCAGCAGCCAGGGACACTCTGGAAACACCATATATTTT
CASSQGHSGNTIYF
>TRBD2|TRBV18|.|TRBJ2-5
TGTGCCAGCTCACCACTCCCGGGAGGGATCGGAGAGACCCAGTACTTC
CASSPLPGGIGETQYF
>TRBD1|TRBV28|.|TRBJ2-5
TGTGCCAGCAGTCCCTGGACAGGGAAAGAGACCCAGTACTTC
CASSPWTGKETQYF
>.|TRBV7-9|.|TRBJ2-1
TGTGCCAGCAGCCACCGGGACTTGCACTACAATGAGCAGTTCTTC
CASSHRDLHYNEQFF
>TRBD1|TRBV23-1|.|TRBJ1-5
TGCGCCAGCAGTCAATACCTTCGGATTGTGAGGGGACAGAATAATCAGCCCCAGCATTTT
CASSQYLRIVRGQNNQPQHF
>TRBD1|TRBV6-1|.|TRBJ1-1
TGTGCCAGCAGCCTAAGGACAGGGCTGAACACTGAAGCTTTCTTT
CASSLRTGLNTEAFF